The 32 T cell receptor beta chains listed next were all sequenced from one sample in a study of blood T cell repertoires in COVID-19. The table came from immunoSEQ multiplex PCR; TCRdb's copy has only in-frame clones and leaves some out. The sample lists 85,000 to 95,000 clones, around nine tenths occurring once. Sequencing was performed on peripheral blood. These receptors all stem from a woman aged 80 or over with acute or convalescent COVID-19.

This chain uses TRBV4-1 with TRBJ2-7; D gene unclear. The germline gives CDR1 MGHRA, CDR2 YSYEKL. The CDR3 is 13 residues long. V gave up 0 bases and J gave up 7 bases, with 10 bases separating them. The CDR3 protein is CASSQDSIGEQYF. CDR3 coding DNA: TGCGCCAGCAGCCAAGATTCAATCGGGGAGCAGTACTTC.

V and J are TRBV30 and TRBJ2-7, with 11 bases fitting TRBD1. V lost 2 bases and J lost 6; bases outside the gene matches: 12. The CDR3 is 16 residues long. From germline, CDR1 is GTSNPN and CDR2 SVGIG (reference sequence). The CDR3 loop reads CAWSSYPPGQGGEQYF. CDR3 coding DNA: TGTGCCTGGAGTTCCTACCCACCGGGACAGGGGGGCGAGCAGTACTTC.

Worth noting for this clone: The same CDR3 arises from other DNA sequences in this sample as well. CDR3 in amino acids: CASSLAGEGYGYTF. CDR3 sequence (DNA): TGCGCCAGCAGCTTGGCCGGAGAGGGCTATGGCTACACCTTC. This chain connects TRBV5-1 to TRBJ1-2; D is uncertain. The CDR3 runs to 14 residues. The V gene lost 0 bases and the J gene lost 4 bases, with 10 bases spanning the gap. Germline CDR1 SGHRS, CDR2 YFSETQ. Variable domain in full (rest from reference TRBV5-1 and TRBJ1-2): KAGVTQTPRYLIKTRGQQVTLSCSPISGHRSVSWYQQTPGQGLQFLFEYFSETQRNKGNFPGRFSGRQFSNSRSEMNVSTLELGDSALYLCASSLAGEGYGYTFGSGTRLTVV.

The chain uses TRBV12-3 or TRBV12-4 and TRBJ1-2, with D possibly being TRBD1 (6 bases). V was cut by 6 bases and J by 7 bases, with 12 bases left in between. The CDR3 length is 12 residues. CDR3 coding DNA: TGTGCCAGCAGCCAAGACAGGATTGGCTACACCTTC. It specifies CASSQDRIGYTF.

This clone was seen a handful of times. The rearrangement joins TRBV1 to TRBJ1-1; TRBD1 is the table's D call and was not checked against the DNA. TRBV1 is classified as a pseudogene. The CDR3 has 16 residues. CDR3 nucleotide sequence: TGCACCAGCAGCCAAGGGGCGGACAGCGGCGCCACTGAAGCTTTCTTT. Translating gives CTSSQGADSGATEAFF.

This clone was observed once. The CDR3 spells CASSQTEGKHEQYF. In DNA, the CDR3 is TGTGCCAGCAGCCAAACGGAGGGGAAACACGAGCAGTACTTC. V usage is TRBV3-1 (or the pseudogene TRBV3-2) and J usage is TRBJ2-7; tentative D call: TRBD2 (6 bases). This CDR3 has 14 amino acids. The V and J ends lost 2 bases and 5 bases respectively, with 13 bases between them. The germline V gene encodes CDR1 LGHDT and CDR2 YNNKEL (reference sequence).

The rearrangement uses TRBV5-1 and TRBJ2-2, with 8 bases fitting TRBD1. The CDR3 consists of 16 residues. From germline, CDR1 is SGHRS and CDR2 YFSETQ. J gave up 7 bases and V 0 bases, and 8 bases lay outside the gene matches. In DNA, the CDR3 is TGCGCCAGCAGCTTGGTAGTCAGGGGGCGCTTCGGGGAGCTGTTTTTT. Residues: CASSLVVRGRFGELFF.

This rearrangement joins TRBV6-5 to TRBJ1-6, with TRBD1 as a possible D gene (5 bases). Germline CDR1 is MNHEY and CDR2 is SVGAGI. CDR3 length: 14 residues. The ends were cut back, 6 bases at V and 8 bases at J, with 14 bases in the middle. This CDR3 reads CASRPWGEDSPLHF. The CDR3, as DNA: TGTGCCAGCAGGCCCTGGGGGGAAGATTCACCCCTCCACTTT.

The genes are TRBV12-3 or TRBV12-4 and TRBJ2-7; the D gene is possibly TRBD2 (5 bases). The CDR3 consists of 13 residues. The germline V and J ends were trimmed by 6 bases and 3 bases, with 12 bases remaining between them. DNA for the CDR3: TGTGCCAGCAGCCCGGGGAGAAACTACGAGCAGTACTTC. It encodes CASSPGRNYEQYF.

In its sample, this clone was seen once. This chain connects TRBV2 to TRBJ1-4; 8 nucleotides agree with TRBD1. The CDR3 is made up of 15 amino acids. The germline CDR1 and CDR2 sequences are SNHLY and FYNNEI. Losses at the gene ends were 6 bases for V and 6 bases for J; bases not matched to a gene: 9. This chain's CDR3 is CASRQNTGGDEKLFF. Here the CDR3 DNA reads TGTGCCAGCAGGCAGAACACAGGGGGAGATGAAAAACTGTTTTTT.

This clone was detected only once. The chain links TRBV24-1 to TRBJ1-5, with TRBD1 identical over 8 bases. Germline V CDR1 and CDR2: KGHDR, SFDVKD. This CDR3 region has 16 residues. Trimming removed 4 bases from V and 4 bases from J; junction bases left unmatched: 8. This CDR3 is CATSDLDRDWNQPQHF. CDR3 in DNA: TGTGCCACCAGTGACCTGGACAGGGATTGGAATCAGCCCCAGCATTTT.

The chain couples TRBV28 to TRBJ1-5, with 10 bases aligning to TRBD1. The CDR3 extends over 15 amino acids. Looked up from germline, CDR1 is MDHEN and CDR2 is SYDVKM. V shed 6 bases and J 3 bases; nucleotides not matched to a gene: 5. DNA for the CDR3: TGTGCCAGCAGCTCGGGACAGGGGATCAATCAGCCCCAGCATTTT. Protein product: CASSSGQGINQPQHF.

V gene TRBV5-6 combines with J gene TRBJ1-4, with 7 bases fitting TRBD1. The ends lost 4 bases at V and 4 bases at J; junction bases unmatched: 4. There are 14 residues in the CDR3. Germline V gene lookup returns CDR1 SGHDT and CDR2 YYEEEE. CDR3 sequence: CASSRTGVNEKLFF. CDR3 DNA: TGTGCCAGCAGCAGGACAGGCGTTAATGAAAAACTGTTTTTT.

Only one count was recorded for this clone. The CDR3 reads CASSSGPSGGPMTQYF. For the CDR3, the DNA is TGCGCCAGCAGCTCCGGACCTAGCGGGGGGCCGATGACCCAGTACTTC. The V call is TRBV5-1, the J call TRBJ2-5; 11 bases line up with TRBD2. After removal of 3 bases from V and 7 bases from J, the junction contained 11 bases not matched to a gene. The CDR3 spans 16 residues. Looked up from germline, CDR1 is SGHRS and CDR2 is YFSETQ.

The V gene is TRBV7-2, the J gene TRBJ2-7; TRBD2 agrees at 13 bases. The CDR3 spans 15 residues. The V gene end was trimmed by 5 bases and the J gene end by 1 base; junction bases not matched to a gene: 2. Per the germline V gene, CDR1 is SGHTA and CDR2 is FQGNSA. CDR3 sequence (DNA): TGTGCCAGCAGCCCGGGACTAGCGGGGTCCTACGAGCAGTACTTC. Its translation: CASSPGLAGSYEQYF.

This chain's CDR3 is CASSTGLAGGSVETQYF. CDR3 DNA: TGCGCCAGCAGCACGGGACTAGCGGGGGGGTCTGTTGAGACCCAGTACTTC. The chain employs TRBV5-1 and TRBJ2-5, with 16 bases aligning to TRBD2. V lost 4 bases and J lost 5; bases outside the gene matches: 8. There are 17 residues in the CDR3. From germline, CDR1 is SGHRS and CDR2 YFSETQ. Full variable domain (remainder filled in from reference TRBV5-1 and TRBJ2-5): KAGVTQTPRYLIKTRGQQVTLSCSPISGHRSVSWYQQTPGQGLQFLFEYFSETQRNKGNFPGRFSGRQFSNSRSEMNVSTLELGDSALYLCASSTGLAGGSVETQYFGPGTRLLVL.

The CDR3 nucleotides are TGTGCCTGGAGTTTCGGGGGGATCAGCTACGAGCAGTACTTC. It translates to CAWSFGGISYEQYF. The rearrangement uses TRBV30 and TRBJ2-7; 7 bases agree with TRBD2. Germline V lookup: CDR1 GTSNPN, CDR2 SVGIG (reference sequence). CDR3 length equals 14 residues. Germline trimming cut 2 bases from V and 3 bases from J; bases unmatched to any gene: 7.

This sequence joins TRBV4-1 and TRBJ2-6; 15 nucleotides line up with TRBD2. The CDR3 has 20 amino acids. V dropped 1 base and J dropped 0; count of bases not matched to a gene: 4. Germline CDR1 and CDR2: MGHRA and YSYEKL. DNA of the CDR3: TGCGCCAGCAGCCAAGGAGGGACTAGCGGGGGGCCCTCTGGGGCCAACGTCCTGACTTTC. This codes for CASSQGGTSGGPSGANVLTF.

The V and J genes are TRBV5-1 and TRBJ2-1; 10 bases are shared with TRBD1. V shed 4 bases and J 6 bases; nucleotides not matched to a gene: 7. The CDR3 sequence is 15 residues long. Germline values: CDR1 SGHRS, CDR2 YFSETQ. DNA for the CDR3: TGCGCCAGCAGCCCAGGGGGACAGGGGCTCAATGAGCAGTTCTTC. Its protein product is CASSPGGQGLNEQFF.

Here the CDR3 reads CASSWLVNTEAFF. The DNA of the CDR3 is TGTGCCAGCAGCTGGCTGGTAAACACTGAAGCTTTCTTT. The V gene is TRBV5-5, the J gene TRBJ1-1; no clear D. Germline CDR1 SGHKS, CDR2 YYEKEE (reference sequence). Deletions cut 3 bases from V and 2 bases from J, with 8 bases between. There are 13 residues in the CDR3.

The chain joins TRBV27 to TRBJ1-2; D is possibly TRBD1 (6 bases). The CDR3 spans 14 residues. Germline V gives CDR1 MNHEY, CDR2 SMNVEV (reference sequence). The germline V and J ends were trimmed by 4 bases and 7 bases, with 16 bases remaining between them. The CDR3 is CASSSGTSSGGYTF. Here the CDR3 DNA reads TGTGCCAGCAGTTCGGGGACATCTTCAGGTGGCTACACCTTC.

The chain couples TRBV11-2 to TRBJ2-7; 8 nucleotides agree with TRBD1. J was trimmed by 2 bases and V by 0 bases; bases with no gene match: 3. Germline lookup yields CDR1 SGHAT and CDR2 FQNNGV. The CDR3 loop spans 15 amino acids. The CDR3 DNA is TGTGCCAGCAGCTTAGATGGGACAGGCCCCTACGAGCAGTACTTC. As protein: CASSLDGTGPYEQYF.

The chain uses TRBV11-3 and TRBJ1-4; 9 bases fit TRBD1. Germline CDR1 is SGHNT and CDR2 is YENEEA. The CDR3 totals 18 residues. J lost 0 bases, V lost 5 bases, and 10 bases had no gene match. Written as DNA, the CDR3 is TGTGCCAGCAGCACCCGGACAGGGGAGGCTTCAACTAATGAAAAACTGTTTTTT. Residues: CASSTRTGEASTNEKLFF.

This rearrangement joins TRBV24-1 to TRBJ1-2; no clear D. V was trimmed by 0 bases and J by 8 bases, leaving 18 bases between them. The CDR3 spans 16 residues. Germline V gene data show CDR1 as KGHDR and CDR2 as SFDVKD. The DNA for the CDR3 is TGTGCCACCAGTGATTTGCAAGTCTCCTCCGGGGAAGGCTACACCTTC. Its translation is CATSDLQVSSGEGYTF.

This clone occurred many times. At the DNA level, this CDR3 is encoded by other sequences in the same sample as well. The chain has TRBV3-1 (or the pseudogene TRBV3-2) and TRBJ2-3; 7 bases match TRBD2. Germline V gene lookup returns CDR1 LGHDT and CDR2 YNNKEL (reference sequence). The CDR3 is 16 amino acids. Losses at the gene ends were 0 bases for V and 5 bases for J; bases not matched to a gene: 8. CDR3 nucleotides: TGTGCCAGCAGCCAAGATGGGGGGGGTTGGGGAGATACGCAGTATTTT. Translated: CASSQDGGGWGDTQYF.

The chain recombines TRBV6-4 with TRBJ2-1; 11 bases line up with TRBD2. Germline V gene data show CDR1 as MRHNA and CDR2 as SNTAGT. The CDR3 runs to 14 residues. After removal of 8 bases from V and 9 bases from J, the junction contained 9 bases not matched to a gene. The CDR3 spells CASAPSSGGVEQFF. CDR3 nucleotides: TGTGCCAGCGCCCCTAGTAGCGGGGGGGTTGAGCAGTTCTTC.

The rearrangement joins TRBV19 to TRBJ2-5, with 10 nucleotides matching TRBD2. The CDR3 runs 16 residues. V was clipped by 3 bases and J by 3 bases; unmatched bases: 7. Looked up from germline, CDR1 is LNHDA and CDR2 is SQIVND (reference sequence). The CDR3 DNA sequence: TGTGCCAGTAGTATCACTAGCGGGGACTCAAAAGAGACCCAGTACTTC. It codes for CASSITSGDSKETQYF.

The CDR3 bases are TGTGCCAGCAGCAACCAGGCCGGGCGGGATTACAATGAGCAGTTCTTC. This gives the protein CASSNQAGRDYNEQFF. This rearrangement joins TRBV6-6 to TRBJ2-1; D may be TRBD2 (6 bases). CDR3 length equals 16 residues. The ends were cut back, 6 bases at V and 4 bases at J, with 19 bases in the middle. CDR1 and CDR2 from the germline V gene are MNHNY and SVGAGI (reference sequence).

The chain joins TRBV5-1 to TRBJ1-1; D unresolved. V lost 1 base and J lost 2, with 9 bases in between. CDR1 SGHRS and CDR2 YFSETQ come from the germline V gene. CDR3 size: 14 residues. CDR3 sequence reads: CASSLNTANTEAFF. CDR3 in DNA: TGCGCCAGCAGCTTGAACACAGCAAACACTGAAGCTTTCTTT.

V usage is TRBV6-6 and J usage is TRBJ2-7; tentatively, D is TRBD1 (6 bases). V lost 6 bases, J lost 2 bases, and 17 bases lay in between. Germline V gene sequence: CDR1 MNHNY, CDR2 SVGAGI (reference sequence). There are 15 residues in the CDR3. The CDR3 protein is CASSNLWDTTYEQYF. Here the CDR3 DNA reads TGTGCCAGCAGCAACCTCTGGGACACAACCTACGAGCAGTACTTC.

The chain combines TRBV2 with TRBJ2-1; TRBD1 is a possible D gene (7 bases). The CDR3 contains 15 residues. The germline gives CDR1 SNHLY, CDR2 FYNNEI. The ends were cut back, 3 bases at V and 9 bases at J, with 18 bases in the middle. CDR3 coding DNA: TGTGCCAGCAGTGAGAGGAGGGGGCCGTACGGTGAGCAGTTCTTC. Its protein product is CASSERRGPYGEQFF.

V is TRBV28 and J is TRBJ2-5; D gene unclear. V was clipped by 6 bases and J by 9 bases, with 11 bases between them. The CDR3 is made up of 11 amino acids. Per the germline V gene, CDR1 is MDHEN and CDR2 is SYDVKM. The CDR3 protein is CASSLTAAQYF. The DNA for the CDR3 is TGTGCCAGCAGCCTAACAGCCGCCCAGTACTTC.